This TCR beta chain was retrieved from a study of human T cells and chemical hapten exposure. Across the whole study: After 6 days, upper back 0.01% DPC patch tests were scored. Findings and limits, study-wide: Significantly greater numbers of large CDR3 similarity clusters came from expanded TCRs than from controls.

Treatment described: therapeutic diphenylcyclopropenone sensitization with weekly scalp DPC. The library tagged individual cDNA molecules with unique molecular identifiers. Each CDR3 protein gets one entry after TCRdb re-called the reads with MiXCR. The table lists under 400 distinct CDR3 sequences, roughly 96% of them singletons. Concerning this clonotype itself: The antigen is not known.

The sample was whole blood, taken before DPC sensitization or 2, 6, or about 24 weeks after (not recorded which). The receptor's source is an adult with alopecia areata. Some clones in this sample may be carry-over from other donors' samples. This table probably holds off-target reads from a library built for another chain.

CDR3 coding DNA: TGTGCCACCGACGTTCAGGGCTCTGGGGCCAACGTCCTGACTTTC. Amino acids: CATDVQGSGANVLTF. This chain uses TRBV28 with TRBJ2-6; D might be TRBD1 (5 bases). This CDR3 has 15 residues. The ends were cut back, 10 bases at V and 0 bases at J, with 13 bases in the middle. Germline CDR1 is MDHEN and CDR2 is SYDVKM.